These T cell receptor beta chains were read from a single sample in a study of blood T cell repertoires in COVID-19. The method was immunoSEQ multiplex PCR; TCRdb's version includes in-frame clones alone and lacks a portion of them. The data contain roughly 450,000 clones, 90% of them singletons. The sample comprised PBMCs or T cells enriched from blood (not recorded which). The source of these receptors is a man aged 18 to 29 who had recovered from COVID-19. The CDR3 runs from the conserved cysteine through the conserved F or W. D genes are given only for firm matches.

V gene,J gene,D gene,CDR3 protein,CDR3 DNA
TRBV28,TRBJ1-2,TRBD1,CASRVGQVTDGYTF,TGTGCCAGCAGGGTAGGACAGGTGACCGATGGCTACACCTTC
TRBV19,TRBJ2-2,-,CASSIKGGLNTGELFF,TGTGCCAGTAGTATCAAGGGGGGGTTAAACACCGGGGAGCTGTTTTTT
TRBV29-1,TRBJ2-1,TRBD1,CSVDRGDRKYNEQFF,TGCAGCGTTGATCGTGGGGACAGGAAATACAATGAGCAGTTCTTC
TRBV29-1,TRBJ1-1,TRBD1,CSVAGGNTEAFF,TGCAGCGTTGCAGGGGGTAACACTGAAGCTTTCTTT
TRBV11-3,TRBJ2-2,TRBD1,CASSLEVGTENTGELFF,TGTGCCAGCAGCTTAGAGGTCGGGACAGAGAACACCGGGGAGCTGTTTTTT
TRBV7-2,TRBJ1-5,TRBD1,CASSSDRGNQPQHF,TGTGCCAGCAGCTCGGACAGGGGCAATCAGCCCCAGCATTTT
TRBV11-3,TRBJ2-3,TRBD2,CASSLSGGLTDTQYF,TGTGCCAGCAGCTTAAGCGGGGGCCTCACAGATACGCAGTATTTT
TRBV5-4,TRBJ1-2,-,CASSPDTNYGYTF,TGTGCCAGCAGCCCCGACACGAACTATGGCTACACCTTC
TRBV2,TRBJ1-2,-,CASRRGREGYTF,TGTGCCAGCCGAAGGGGCCGAGAGGGCTACACCTTC
TRBV9,TRBJ2-7,TRBD1,CASSVSGQTYEQYF,TGTGCCAGCAGCGTATCGGGACAGACCTACGAGCAGTACTTC
TRBV11-1,TRBJ2-1,TRBD2,CASSSSPGLNYNEQFF,TGTGCCAGCAGCTCCTCACCGGGACTAAACTACAATGAGCAGTTCTTC
TRBV24-1,TRBJ2-1,TRBD2,CATSTVREGRDEQFF,TGTGCCACATCCACCGTCCGGGAGGGCCGCGATGAGCAGTTCTTC